This TCR beta chain was captured by sequencing in a study of shared clonotypes between healthy human individuals. Profiling relied on immunoSEQ multiplex PCR, and the TCRdb table lists in-frame clones only, not all of them. The table shows nearly 750,000 clones, with roughly 72% occurring only once. The CDR3 runs 17 residues. Trimming cost V 4 bases and J 1 base; bases outside gene matches: 11. From germline, CDR1 is SGHRS and CDR2 YFSETQ. This sequence was found in a woman in her twenties or thirties in good health. The rearrangement joins TRBV5-1 to TRBJ2-3; TRBD2 aligns across 8 bases. Sample: memory CD4+ T cells sorted from blood. Subset in this sample: CD45RA-negative fraction. The CDR3 sequence is CASSGAGGAKGTDTQYF. The CDR3 DNA is TGCGCCAGCAGCGGAGCCGGGGGGGCCAAGGGCACAGATACGCAGTATTTT.